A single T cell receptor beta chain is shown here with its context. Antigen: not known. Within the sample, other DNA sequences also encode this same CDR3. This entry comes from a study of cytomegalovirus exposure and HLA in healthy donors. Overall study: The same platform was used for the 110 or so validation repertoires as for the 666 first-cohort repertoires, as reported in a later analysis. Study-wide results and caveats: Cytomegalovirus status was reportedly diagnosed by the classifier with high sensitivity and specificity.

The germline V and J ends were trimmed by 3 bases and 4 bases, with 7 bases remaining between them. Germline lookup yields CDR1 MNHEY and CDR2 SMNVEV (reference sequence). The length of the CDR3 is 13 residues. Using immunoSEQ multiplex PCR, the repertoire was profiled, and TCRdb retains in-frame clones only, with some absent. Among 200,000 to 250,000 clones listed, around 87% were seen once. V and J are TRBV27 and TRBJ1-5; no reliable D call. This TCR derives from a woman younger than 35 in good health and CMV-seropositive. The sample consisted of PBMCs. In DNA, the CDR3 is TGTGCCAGCAGTTTCGGCGGAAATCAGCCCCAGCATTTT. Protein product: CASSFGGNQPQHF.